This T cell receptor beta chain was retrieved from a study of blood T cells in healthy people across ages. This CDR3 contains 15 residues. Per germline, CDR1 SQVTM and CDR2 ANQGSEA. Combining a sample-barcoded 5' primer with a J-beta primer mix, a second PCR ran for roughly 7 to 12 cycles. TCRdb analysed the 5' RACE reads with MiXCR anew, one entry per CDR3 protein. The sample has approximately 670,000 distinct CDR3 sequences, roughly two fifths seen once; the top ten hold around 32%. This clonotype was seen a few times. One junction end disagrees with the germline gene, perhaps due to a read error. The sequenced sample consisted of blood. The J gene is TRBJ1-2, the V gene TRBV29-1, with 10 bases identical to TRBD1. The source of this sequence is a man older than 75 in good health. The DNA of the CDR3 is TGCAGCGTTGACCCGGGACAGGGGCCATTCTTCGGCTACACCTTT. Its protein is CSVDPGQGPFFGYTF.